These 20 T cell receptor beta chains were all obtained from the same sample, sequenced in a study of shared clonotypes between healthy human individuals. Sequencing was performed with immunoSEQ multiplex PCR; in TCRdb, only in-frame clones are kept and a portion is missing. This sample carries about 610,000 clones, around 97% of them seen once, and the ten largest clones take about 0.057%. Sequenced: naive CD4+ T cells sorted from blood. Subset meaning: CD45RA+ positively selected. The receptors stem from a woman in her 30s in good health.

The chain is built from TRBV18 and TRBJ1-1, with D perhaps TRBD1 (5 bases). The V and J ends lost 3 bases and 3 bases respectively, with 14 bases between them. Looked up from germline, CDR1 is KGHSH and CDR2 is LQKENI. The CDR3 length is 15 residues. The CDR3 loop reads CASSPYTGGDTEAFF. The CDR3 bases are TGTGCCAGCTCACCTTATACCGGAGGGGACACTGAAGCTTTCTTT.

This rearrangement joins TRBV10-3 to TRBJ2-3; tentatively, D is TRBD2 (5 bases). Trimming removed 11 bases at V and 9 bases at J, with 21 bases between. This CDR3 comprises 13 residues. Germline loops: CDR1 ENHRY, CDR2 SYGVKD. As DNA, the CDR3 is TGTGCCGCGGGCCCACCACCCCAGGTGACGCAGTATTTT. Its translation is CAAGPPPQVTQYF.

The rearrangement joins TRBV28 to TRBJ2-3; weak D call: TRBD2 (6 bases). The CDR3 covers 14 residues. Germline CDR1 reads MDHEN; CDR2 reads SYDVKM. Trimming removed 1 base from V and 6 bases from J, with 11 bases in between. The CDR3 DNA is TGTGCCAGCAGTTTATCCCGACTAGTGGATACGCAGTATTTT. Its translation: CASSLSRLVDTQYF.

To note about this clone: At the DNA level, this CDR3 is encoded by other sequences in the same sample as well. The chain links TRBV5-1 to TRBJ2-7; D unresolved. Trimming cost V 5 bases and J 3 bases, with 6 bases left between them. Germline V lookup: CDR1 SGHRS, CDR2 YFSETQ. The CDR3 runs 11 residues. The CDR3 region has the DNA TGCGCCAGCAGTACGCACTACGAGCAGTACTTC. Translation: CASSTHYEQYF.

DNA for the CDR3: TGTGCCTGGCGCCCGGAGGGGGCCTACGAGCAGTACTTC. Translation gives CAWRPEGAYEQYF. The V and J genes are TRBV30 and TRBJ2-7; D is possibly TRBD1 or TRBD2 (6 bases each). Germline CDR1 and CDR2: GTSNPN and SVGIG (reference sequence). V shed 5 bases and J shed 2 bases, with 13 bases lying between them. CDR3 length: 13 residues.

The CDR3 protein is CSVGLAGGGDEQFF. CDR3 nucleotides: TGCAGCGTTGGCCTAGCGGGAGGGGGGGATGAGCAGTTCTTC. The rearrangement uses TRBV29-1 and TRBJ2-1; 12 positions agree with TRBD2. After removal of 4 bases from V and 8 bases from J, the junction contained 6 bases not matched to a gene. Germline loops: CDR1 SQVTM, CDR2 ANQGSEA. There are 14 residues in the CDR3.

The chain employs TRBV5-4 and TRBJ2-7; 11 nucleotides line up with TRBD2. This CDR3 is built from 15 residues. From germline, CDR1 is SGHNT and CDR2 YYREEE (reference sequence). V was pared by 4 bases and J by 5 bases, with 8 bases of the junction left unmatched. This chain's CDR3 is CASSGPSGRFNEQYF. The CDR3, as DNA: TGTGCCAGCAGCGGACCTAGCGGGAGGTTTAACGAGCAGTACTTC.

J is TRBJ1-4 and V is TRBV18, with D perhaps matching TRBD1 (5 bases). Germline lookup yields CDR1 KGHSH and CDR2 LQKENI. V lost 5 bases, J lost 5 bases, and 15 bases lay in between. This CDR3 contains 15 residues. CDR3 DNA: TGTGCCAGCTCAGGGGGAACTGGTCAAAATGAAAAACTGTTTTTT. It yields the protein CASSGGTGQNEKLFF.

This chain uses TRBV5-1 with TRBJ2-7; no definite D call. The CDR3 extends over 14 amino acids. Per germline, CDR1 SGHRS and CDR2 YFSETQ. V was shortened by 3 bases and J by 3 bases, with 13 bases between the two germline ends. This chain's CDR3 is CASSWTQRIYEQYF. CDR3 nucleotide sequence: TGCGCCAGCAGCTGGACCCAGCGCATCTACGAGCAGTACTTC.

The V gene is TRBV6-5, the J gene TRBJ2-6, with D uncertain. Germline CDR1 MNHEY, CDR2 SVGAGI. Trimming cost V 9 bases and J 2 bases, with 11 bases left between them. CDR3 length equals 14 residues. CDR3 sequence: CASWDVAGANVLTF. CDR3 sequence (DNA): TGTGCCAGTTGGGATGTCGCTGGGGCCAACGTCCTGACTTTC.

This clone was recorded once. The rearrangement links TRBV6-6 to TRBJ2-7; D is possibly TRBD2 (5 bases). Between the trimmed V and J ends, which lost 8 bases and 4 bases, there was a span of 15 bases. In germline, CDR1 is MNHNY, CDR2 SVGAGI (reference sequence). The CDR3 covers 13 residues. CDR3 residues: CASGLSGTYEQYF. DNA of the CDR3: TGTGCCAGCGGATTAAGCGGAACTTACGAGCAGTACTTC.

The chain recombines TRBV11-2 with TRBJ2-2; D is unresolved. Germline assignment: CDR1 SGHAT and CDR2 FQNNGV. Trimming pared 3 bases from V and 6 bases from J, leaving 5 bases between. The length of the CDR3 is 12 residues. The CDR3 DNA follows: TGTGCCAGCAGCTTTGGCCCCGGGGAGCTGTTTTTT. Its translation is CASSFGPGELFF.

In its sample, this clone was seen once. This specimen includes other DNA sequences encoding the same CDR3. The V and J genes are TRBV9 and TRBJ1-1; D is unresolved. Trimming took 0 bases from V and 0 from J, leaving 3 bases between them. There are 13 residues in the CDR3. The germline CDR1 and CDR2 sequences are SGDLS and YYNGEE. For the CDR3, the DNA is TGTGCCAGCAGCGTAGTCATGAACACTGAAGCTTTCTTT. Protein product: CASSVVMNTEAFF.

The chain has TRBV4-1 and TRBJ2-7, with 10 nucleotides matching TRBD2. Per the germline V gene, CDR1 is MGHRA and CDR2 is YSYEKL. The CDR3 length is 16 residues. Trimming at V came to 0 bases and at J to 2 bases, leaving 4 bases not matched to a gene. The chain's CDR3 is CASSQDPSGRAYEQYF. Here the CDR3 DNA reads TGCGCCAGCAGCCAAGACCCCAGCGGGAGGGCCTACGAGCAGTACTTC.

CDR3 region: CASKGRNEQYF. CDR3 DNA: TGCGCCAGCAAAGGGCGGAACGAGCAGTACTTC. This sequence joins TRBV5-1 and TRBJ2-5, with unresolved D. The last part of the DNA fits TRBJ2-7 better; the J call may be wrong. This CDR3 has 11 residues. Germline values: CDR1 SGHRS, CDR2 YFSETQ.

The gene calls are TRBV9 and TRBJ1-2; D is undetermined. Per germline, CDR1 SGDLS and CDR2 YYNGEE. V lost 4 bases to trimming and J lost 6 bases, with 13 bases between them. The CDR3 is made up of 13 amino acids. Written as DNA, the CDR3 is TGTGCCAGCAGCCCTCGGACGGGCAATGGCTACACCTTC. It yields the protein CASSPRTGNGYTF.

V and J are TRBV28 and TRBJ2-3, with 8 positions matching TRBD2. Per the germline V gene, CDR1 is MDHEN and CDR2 is SYDVKM. V gave up 6 bases and J gave up 4 bases; unmatched junction bases: 9. The CDR3 consists of 15 residues. The CDR3 sequence is CASSTSGQGPDTQYF. The DNA for the CDR3 is TGTGCCAGCAGCACTAGCGGCCAGGGGCCAGATACGCAGTATTTT.

The chain uses TRBV28 and TRBJ2-5; D not certain. The closer fit of TRBJ2-7 to the DNA end suggests the J call may be wrong. The CDR3 is 13 amino acids. Germline V gene lookup returns CDR1 MDHEN and CDR2 SYDVKM. CDR3 nucleotides: TGTGCCAGCAGGGCAGCGAGCTCCTACGAGCAGTACTTC. This translates into CASRAASSYEQYF.

The chain has TRBV7-9 and TRBJ2-7; 10 bases are a match to TRBD1. V lost 0 bases to trimming and J lost 3 bases; unmatched junction nucleotides: 2. The germline CDR1 and CDR2 sequences are SEHNR and FQNEAQ (reference sequence). The CDR3 is 15 residues long. CDR3 sequence reads: CASSLAWTGGYEQYF. DNA for the CDR3: TGTGCCAGCAGCTTAGCTTGGACAGGGGGCTACGAGCAGTACTTC.

The chain recombines TRBV15 with TRBJ2-1; 15 bases match TRBD2. Germline CDR1 is LNHNV and CDR2 is YYDKDF (reference sequence). The ends lost 5 bases at V and 10 bases at J; junction bases unmatched: 12. This CDR3 has 17 residues. CDR3 residues: CATSVSLGTSGRWEQFF. The CDR3 nucleotides read TGTGCCACCAGCGTCTCTCTAGGGACTAGCGGGAGGTGGGAGCAGTTCTTC.